This TCR beta chain was sequenced for a study of CD8+CD57+ T cells in acquired aplastic anemia. The overall study: Yields of DNA that came from sorted CD4+ and CD8+ cells averaged approximately 3.5 ug.

The study profiled TCR beta VDJ and CDR3 using genomic DNA as template. TCRdb passed the reads through MiXCR, listing each CDR3 protein once. This table holds some 150,000 distinct CDR3 sequences, about 40% found once. Remarks on this clonotype: Its antigen is unidentified. As the CDR3 is not closed by the conserved phenylalanine or tryptophan, this likely results from a read error.

Regarding the study as a whole: Patients and controls were found to share twenty-nine CD8+ CDR3 sequences.

This CDR3 has 14 amino acids. Germline V gene lookup returns CDR1 ENHRY and CDR2 SYGVKD. The sample comprised sorted CD4+, CD8+, or CD8+CD57+ T cells (not recorded which) from PBMCs. This clonotype originated in a human donor in good health, serving as a control. The gene calls are TRBV10-3 and TRBJ1-6, with D unclear. Here the CDR3 DNA reads TGTGCCATCAGGGCGGGGAACTATAATTCACTCCTCCACTCT. This sequence encodes CAIRAGNYNSLLHS.